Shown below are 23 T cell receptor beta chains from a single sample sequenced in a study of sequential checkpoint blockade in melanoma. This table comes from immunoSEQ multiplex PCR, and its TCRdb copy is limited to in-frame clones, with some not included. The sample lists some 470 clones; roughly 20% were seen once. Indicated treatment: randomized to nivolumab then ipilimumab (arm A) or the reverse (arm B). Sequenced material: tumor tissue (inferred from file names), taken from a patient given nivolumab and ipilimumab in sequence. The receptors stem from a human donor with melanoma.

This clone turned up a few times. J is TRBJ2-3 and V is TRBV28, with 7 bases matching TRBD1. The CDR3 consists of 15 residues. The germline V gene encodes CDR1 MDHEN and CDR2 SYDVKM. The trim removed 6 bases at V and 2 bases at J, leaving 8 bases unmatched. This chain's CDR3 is CASSPWDSLTDTQYF. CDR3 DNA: TGTGCCAGCAGCCCCTGGGACAGCCTCACAGATACGCAGTATTTT.

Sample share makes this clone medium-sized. CDR3 in amino acids: CASSLGQGVPDTQYF. The DNA for the CDR3 is TGTGCCAGCAGCCTGGGACAGGGCGTCCCAGATACGCAGTATTTT. The chain combines TRBV11-3 with TRBJ2-3, with 9 nucleotides matching TRBD1. Unmatched junction bases numbered 7, after V lost 5 bases and J lost 4 bases. Germline assignment: CDR1 SGHNT and CDR2 YENEEA. The CDR3 totals 15 residues.

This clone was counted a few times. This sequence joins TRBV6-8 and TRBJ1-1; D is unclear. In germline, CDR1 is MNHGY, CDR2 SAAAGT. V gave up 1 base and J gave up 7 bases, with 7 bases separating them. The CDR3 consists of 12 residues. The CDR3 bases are TGTGCCAGCAGTTACTTTTCAGGTGAAGCTTTCTTT. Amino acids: CASSYFSGEAFF.

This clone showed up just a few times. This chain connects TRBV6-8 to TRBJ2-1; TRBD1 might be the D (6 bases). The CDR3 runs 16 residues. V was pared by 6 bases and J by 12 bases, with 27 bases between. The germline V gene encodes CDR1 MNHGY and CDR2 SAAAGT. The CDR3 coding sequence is TGTGCCAGCAGCAGGGTAAAGACAGGCCTCGATTTCGGGCAGTTCTTC. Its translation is CASSRVKTGLDFGQFF.

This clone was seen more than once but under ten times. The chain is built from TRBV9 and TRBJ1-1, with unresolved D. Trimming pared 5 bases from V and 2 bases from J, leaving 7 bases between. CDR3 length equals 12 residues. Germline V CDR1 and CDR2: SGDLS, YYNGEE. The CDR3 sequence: CASRQANTEAFF. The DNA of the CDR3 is TGTGCCAGCAGGCAGGCCAACACTGAAGCTTTCTTT.

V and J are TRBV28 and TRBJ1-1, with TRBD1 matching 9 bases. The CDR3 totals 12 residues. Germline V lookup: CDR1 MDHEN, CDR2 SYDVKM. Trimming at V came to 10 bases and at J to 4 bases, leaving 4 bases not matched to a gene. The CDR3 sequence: CATATGGTEAFF. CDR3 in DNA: TGTGCCACCGCGACAGGGGGCACTGAAGCTTTCTTT. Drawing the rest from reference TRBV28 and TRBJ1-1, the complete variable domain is DVKVTQSSRYLVKRTGEKVFLECVQDMDHENMFWYRQDPGLGLRLIYFSYDVKMKEKGDIPEGYSVSREKKERFSLILESASTNQTSMYLCATATGGTEAFFGQGTRLTVV.

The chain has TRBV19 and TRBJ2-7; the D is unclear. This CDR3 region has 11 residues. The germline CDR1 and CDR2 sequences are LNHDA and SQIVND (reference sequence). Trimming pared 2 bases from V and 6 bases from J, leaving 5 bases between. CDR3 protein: CASSIFGEQYF. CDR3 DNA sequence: TGTGCCAGTAGTATATTCGGCGAGCAGTACTTC.

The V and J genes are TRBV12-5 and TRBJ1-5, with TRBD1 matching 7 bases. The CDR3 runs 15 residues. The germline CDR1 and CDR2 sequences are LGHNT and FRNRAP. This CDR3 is CASVQEGAPNQPQHF. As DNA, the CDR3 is TGTGCCAGCGTACAGGAGGGGGCTCCTAATCAGCCCCAGCATTTT. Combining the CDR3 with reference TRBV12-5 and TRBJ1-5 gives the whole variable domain DARVTQTPRHKVTEMGQEVTMRCQPILGHNTVFWYRQTMMQGLELLAYFRNRAPLDDSGMPKDRFSAEMPDATLATLKIQPSEPRDSAVYFCASVQEGAPNQPQHFGDGTRLSIL.

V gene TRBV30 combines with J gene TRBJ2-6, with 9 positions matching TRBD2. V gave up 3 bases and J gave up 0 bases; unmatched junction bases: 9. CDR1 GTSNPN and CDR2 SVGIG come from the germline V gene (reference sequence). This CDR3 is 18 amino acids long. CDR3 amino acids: CAWSQSGLAISGANVLTF. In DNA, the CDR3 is TGTGCCTGGAGCCAATCGGGACTAGCTATCTCTGGGGCCAACGTCCTGACTTTC. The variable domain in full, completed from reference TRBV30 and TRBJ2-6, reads SQTIHQWPATLVQPVGSPLSLECTVEGTSNPNLYWYRQAAGRGLQLLFYSVGIGQISSEVPQNLSASRPQDRQFILSSKKLLLSDSGFYLCAWSQSGLAISGANVLTFGAGSRLTVL.

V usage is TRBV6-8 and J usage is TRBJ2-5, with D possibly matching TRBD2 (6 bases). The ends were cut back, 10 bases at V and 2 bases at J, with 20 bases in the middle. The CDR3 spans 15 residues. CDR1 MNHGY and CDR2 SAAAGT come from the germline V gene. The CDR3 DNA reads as TGTGCCACAAGTCTTAACTCGGGAGTTCAAGAGACCCAGTACTTC. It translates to CATSLNSGVQETQYF.

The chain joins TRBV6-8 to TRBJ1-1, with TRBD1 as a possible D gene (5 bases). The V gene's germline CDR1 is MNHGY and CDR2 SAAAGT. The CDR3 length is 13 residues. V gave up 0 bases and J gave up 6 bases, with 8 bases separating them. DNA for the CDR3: TGTGCCAGCAGTTACTCACGGGGCTCTGAAGCTTTCTTT. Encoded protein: CASSYSRGSEAFF.

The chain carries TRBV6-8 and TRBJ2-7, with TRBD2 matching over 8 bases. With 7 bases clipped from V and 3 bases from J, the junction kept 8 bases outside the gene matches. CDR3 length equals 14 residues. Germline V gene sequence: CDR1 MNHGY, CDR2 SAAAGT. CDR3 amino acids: CASTPKRESYEQYF. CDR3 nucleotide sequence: TGTGCCAGCACCCCCAAGCGGGAGAGCTACGAGCAGTACTTC.

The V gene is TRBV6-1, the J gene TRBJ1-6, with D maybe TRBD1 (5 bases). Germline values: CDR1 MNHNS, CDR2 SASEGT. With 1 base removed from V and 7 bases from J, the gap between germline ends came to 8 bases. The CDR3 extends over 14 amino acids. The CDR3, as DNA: TGTGCCAGCAGTGAAGAGACAGAGAATTCACCCCTCCACTTT. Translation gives CASSEETENSPLHF.

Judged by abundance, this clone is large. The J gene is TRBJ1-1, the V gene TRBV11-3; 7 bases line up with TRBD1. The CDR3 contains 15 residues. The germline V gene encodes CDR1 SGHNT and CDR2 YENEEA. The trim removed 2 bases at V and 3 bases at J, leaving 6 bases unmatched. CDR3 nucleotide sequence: TGTGCCAGCAGCTTATTGGCAGGGGGTTACACTGAAGCTTTCTTT. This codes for CASSLLAGGYTEAFF. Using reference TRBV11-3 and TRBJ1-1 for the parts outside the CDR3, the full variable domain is EAGVVQSPRYKIIEKKQPVAFWCNPISGHNTLYWYLQNLGQGPELLIRYENEEAVDDSQLPKDRFSAERLKGVDSTLKIQPAELGDSAVYLCASSLLAGGYTEAFFGQGTRLTVV.

CDR3 in amino acids: CASIREPNTGELFF. In nucleotides, the CDR3 is TGTGCCAGTATTAGGGAGCCGAACACCGGGGAGCTGTTTTTT. The chain carries TRBV19 and TRBJ2-2, with D perhaps matching TRBD2 (5 bases). The CDR3 is 14 residues long. The germline V gene encodes CDR1 LNHDA and CDR2 SQIVND (reference sequence). Trimming took off 7 bases at V and 0 bases at J, with 9 bases between the two ends. The whole variable domain, filled in from reference TRBV19 and TRBJ2-2, reads DGGITQSPKYLFRKEGQNVTLSCEQNLNHDAMYWYRQDPGQGLRLIYYSQIVNDFQKGDIAEGYSVSREKKESFPLTVTSAQKNPTAFYLCASIREPNTGELFFGEGSRLTVL.

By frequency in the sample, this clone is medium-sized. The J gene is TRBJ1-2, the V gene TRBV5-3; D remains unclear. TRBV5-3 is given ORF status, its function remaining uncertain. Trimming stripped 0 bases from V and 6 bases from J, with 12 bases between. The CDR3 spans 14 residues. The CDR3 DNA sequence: TGTGCCAGAAGCTTGGAAGGGAAGCGGAATGGCTACACCTTC. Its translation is CARSLEGKRNGYTF.

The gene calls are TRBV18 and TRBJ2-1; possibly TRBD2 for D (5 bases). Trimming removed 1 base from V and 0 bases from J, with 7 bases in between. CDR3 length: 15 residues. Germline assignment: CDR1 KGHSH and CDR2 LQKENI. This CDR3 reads CASSPLASSYNEQFF. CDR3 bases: TGTGCCAGCTCACCACTAGCGAGCTCCTACAATGAGCAGTTCTTC.

The CDR3 loop is CASSPGTANTGELFF. Written as DNA, the CDR3 is TGTGCCAGCAGCCCCGGGACGGCGAACACCGGGGAGCTGTTTTTT. This chain connects TRBV9 to TRBJ2-2; D tentatively fits TRBD1 or TRBD2 (5 bases each). This CDR3 is built from 15 residues. The V gene lost 4 bases and the J gene lost 0 bases, with 10 bases spanning the gap. Germline CDR1 reads SGDLS; CDR2 reads YYNGEE.

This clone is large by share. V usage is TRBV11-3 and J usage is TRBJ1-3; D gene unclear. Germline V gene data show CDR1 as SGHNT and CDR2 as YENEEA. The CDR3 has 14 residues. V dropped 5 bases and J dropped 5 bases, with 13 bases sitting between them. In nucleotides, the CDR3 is TGTGCCAGCAGCCCCCCCGCAGAACGAAACACCATATATTTT. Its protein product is CASSPPAERNTIYF. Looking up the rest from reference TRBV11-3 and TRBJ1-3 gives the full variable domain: EAGVVQSPRYKIIEKKQPVAFWCNPISGHNTLYWYLQNLGQGPELLIRYENEEAVDDSQLPKDRFSAERLKGVDSTLKIQPAELGDSAVYLCASSPPAERNTIYFGEGSWLTVV.

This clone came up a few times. CDR3 region: CASSITGSAEAFF. The CDR3 nucleotides are TGTGCCAGCAGTATTACAGGGAGCGCTGAAGCTTTCTTT. This rearrangement joins TRBV6-8 to TRBJ1-1; a possible D gene is TRBD1 (6 bases). V shed 5 bases and J shed 6 bases, with 13 bases lying between them. Germline CDR1 MNHGY, CDR2 SAAAGT. CDR3 length: 13 amino acids.

The CDR3, as DNA: TGTGCCAGTAGTATAGTGGAAAAGCCCTACGAGCAGTACTTC. This sequence encodes CASSIVEKPYEQYF. The V and J genes are TRBV19 and TRBJ2-7, with D hard to call. The CDR3 contains 14 residues. The V end was cut by 1 base, the J end by 2 bases, with 9 bases between. Germline-derived CDR1 and CDR2 are LNHDA and SQIVND (reference sequence).

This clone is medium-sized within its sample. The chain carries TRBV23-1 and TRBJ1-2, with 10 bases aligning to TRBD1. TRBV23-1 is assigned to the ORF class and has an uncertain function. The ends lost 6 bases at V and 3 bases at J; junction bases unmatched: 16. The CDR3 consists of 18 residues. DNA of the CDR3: TGCGCCAGCAGCCAAGATTCGGGACAGGGGCATACACACTATGGCTACACCTTC. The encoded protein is CASSQDSGQGHTHYGYTF.

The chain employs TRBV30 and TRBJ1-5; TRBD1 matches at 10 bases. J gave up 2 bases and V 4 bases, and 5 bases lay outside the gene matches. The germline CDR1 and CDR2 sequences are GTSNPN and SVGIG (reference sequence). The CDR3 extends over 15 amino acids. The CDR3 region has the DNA TGTGCCTGGATGTCCGGGACAGGGGGCAATCAGCCCCAGCATTTT. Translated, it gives CAWMSGTGGNQPQHF.